This T cell receptor beta chain derives from a study of blood T cell repertoires in COVID-19. Study summary: The recovered donors of Cohort 3 showed two negative PCRs, clearance, or symptom resolution.

The V gene's germline CDR1 is SGHRS and CDR2 YFSETQ. Trimming removed 3 bases from V and 0 bases from J; junction bases left unmatched: 4. The CDR3 has 15 amino acids. Clones were read by immunoSEQ multiplex PCR, and TCRdb kept only the in-frame ones, dropping some. The table includes roughly 140,000 clones, approximately 84% detected once. This clonotype originated in a man aged 50 or older in a cohort exposed to, infected with or recovered from COVID-19 (not recorded which). Sequenced material: PBMCs or T cells enriched from blood (not recorded which). V usage is TRBV5-1 and J usage is TRBJ2-3; TRBD1 matches 7 bases. Here the CDR3 reads CASSSRDSSTDTQYF. The CDR3 nucleotides are TGCGCCAGCAGCTCCCGGGACAGTAGCACAGATACGCAGTATTTT. Full variable domain (missing parts from reference TRBV5-1 and TRBJ2-3): KAGVTQTPRYLIKTRGQQVTLSCSPISGHRSVSWYQQTPGQGLQFLFEYFSETQRNKGNFPGRFSGRQFSNSRSEMNVSTLELGDSALYLCASSSRDSSTDTQYFGPGTRLTVL.